The 9 T cell receptor beta chains presented below share a single source sample, sequenced in a study of blood T cells in healthy people across ages. Primers used in a second PCR of roughly 6 to 11 cycles were a sample-barcoded 5' primer and a J-beta primer mix. From the 5' RACE reads, TCRdb called clonotypes with MiXCR, one entry per CDR3 protein. The data hold 800,000 to 950,000 distinct CDR3 sequences, with 25% to 30% observed a single time. The same data also went into a second study, on T cells of mothers and their children.

The sequencing input was blood. All receptors come from a woman in her 40s in good health.

To note about this clonotype: Sequence at one end of the junction differs from germline and may be a read error. The CDR3 nucleotides are TGCACCAGCAGCCAAGATAGGGGTAATGAGCAGTTCTTC. It specifies CTSSQDRGNEQFF. This chain joins TRBV4-1 and TRBJ2-1; TRBD1 is a possible D gene (5 bases). Germline V lookup: CDR1 MGHRA, CDR2 YSYEKL. This CDR3 region has 13 residues.

This chain joins TRBV2 and TRBJ1-1; no firm D call. The V gene lost 9 bases and the J gene lost 1 base, with 12 bases spanning the gap. The CDR3 runs to 13 residues. Germline assignment: CDR1 SNHLY and CDR2 FYNNEI. The CDR3 nucleotides are TGTGCCAGTGAAATAATCGGGAACACTGAAGCTTTCTTT. This translates into CASEIIGNTEAFF.

This clonotype was observed a few times. The chain links TRBV28 to TRBJ2-5; the match to TRBD2 covers 8 bases. The germline CDR1 and CDR2 sequences are MDHEN and SYDVKM. V lost 6 bases and J lost 1; bases outside the gene matches: 10. The CDR3 covers 16 residues. CDR3 DNA sequence: TGTGCCAGCAGCCCCGGGGGGGCAGGGCCCCAAGAGACCCAGTACTTC. Its protein is CASSPGGAGPQETQYF. Filled out from reference TRBV28 and TRBJ2-5, the complete variable domain reads DVKVTQSSRYLVKRTGEKVFLECVQDMDHENMFWYRQDPGLGLRLIYFSYDVKMKEKGDIPEGYSVSREKKERFSLILESASTNQTSMYLCASSPGGAGPQETQYFGPGTRLLVL.

V is TRBV5-6 and J is TRBJ2-1; 12 positions agree with TRBD2. The germline V gene encodes CDR1 SGHDT and CDR2 YYEEEE. This CDR3 spans 19 amino acids. With 6 bases clipped from V and 2 bases from J, the junction kept 15 bases outside the gene matches. CDR3 loop: CASNLNRLAGEWAYNEQFF. The CDR3 coding sequence is TGTGCCAGCAACCTTAATAGACTAGCGGGAGAATGGGCCTACAATGAGCAGTTCTTC.

Comment on this clonotype: Because the CDR3 is missing its conserved closing phenylalanine or tryptophan, this is likely a read error. J is TRBJ1-1 and V is TRBV12-3 or TRBV12-4; tentative D call: TRBD1 (5 bases). Trimming stripped 6 bases from V and 4 bases from J, with 12 bases between. The CDR3 runs 13 residues. The CDR3 bases are TGTGCCAGCAGACTAAAGAGGGGCACTGAAGCTTTCGTT. It is translated as CASRLKRGTEAFV.

This clonotype was seen a few times. The chain employs TRBV6-6 and TRBJ1-5, with D unresolved. The germline V and J ends were trimmed by 5 bases and 5 bases, with 4 bases remaining between them. This CDR3 has 11 residues. Germline V gene data show CDR1 as MNHNY and CDR2 as SVGAGI (reference sequence). The CDR3 DNA sequence: TGTGCCAGCAGTGGAGATCAGCCCCAGCATTTT. It is translated as CASSGDQPQHF.

Concerning this clonotype itself: Germline and junction disagree at one end, which may indicate a read error. The CDR3 is CASSSTGGSYGYTF. The CDR3 bases are TGTGCTAGCAGCTCAACAGGGGGGAGCTATGGCTACACCTTC. The rearrangement uses TRBV7-7 and TRBJ1-2, with 8 bases that match TRBD1. The CDR3 has 14 residues. Per germline, CDR1 SSHAT and CDR2 FNYEAQ (reference sequence). The variable domain in full, with the rest retrieved from reference TRBV7-7 and TRBJ1-2, is GAGVSQSPRYKVTKRGQDVTLRCDPISSHATLYWYQQALGQGPEFLTYFNYEAQPDKSGLPSDRFSAERPEGSISTLTIQRTEQRDSAMYRCASSSTGGSYGYTFGSGTRLTVV.

The V call is TRBV29-1, the J call TRBJ2-7; a weak D match, TRBD2 (7 bases). This CDR3 spans 15 amino acids. Germline V gene lookup returns CDR1 SQVTM and CDR2 ANQGSEA. The CDR3 loop reads CSAIGGGSSDNEQYF. CDR3 in DNA: TGCAGTGCCATAGGGGGGGGCAGCTCCGACAATGAGCAGTACTTC.

This chain links TRBV27 with TRBJ1-2; TRBD1 matches at 7 bases. The CDR3 loop spans 15 amino acids. Germline values: CDR1 MNHEY, CDR2 SMNVEV (reference sequence). J was trimmed by 6 bases and V by 4 bases; bases with no gene match: 11. Here the CDR3 DNA reads TGTGCCAGCAGTTCCCAGGGGGGGGCGAACCATGGCTACACCTTC. Its translation is CASSSQGGANHGYTF.